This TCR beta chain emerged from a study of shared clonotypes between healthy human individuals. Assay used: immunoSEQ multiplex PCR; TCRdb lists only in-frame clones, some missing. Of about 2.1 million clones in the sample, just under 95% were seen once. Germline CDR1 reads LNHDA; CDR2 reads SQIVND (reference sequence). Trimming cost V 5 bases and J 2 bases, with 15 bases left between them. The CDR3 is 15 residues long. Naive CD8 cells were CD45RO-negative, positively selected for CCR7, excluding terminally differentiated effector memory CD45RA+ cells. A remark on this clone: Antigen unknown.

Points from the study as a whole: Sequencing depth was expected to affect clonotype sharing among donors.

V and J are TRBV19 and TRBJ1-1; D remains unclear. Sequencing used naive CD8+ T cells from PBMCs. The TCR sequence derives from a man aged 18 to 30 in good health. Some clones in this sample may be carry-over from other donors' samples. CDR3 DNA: TGTGCCAGTAGTTCAGGATTGGGGATTAACACTGAAGCTTTCTTT. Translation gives CASSSGLGINTEAFF.